The T cell receptor beta chain described here comes from a study of STAT5B mutations in CD4+ large granular lymphocyte leukemia. TCRdb's copy holds only in-frame clones and misses some; the assay was immunoSEQ multiplex PCR. The sample records more than 20,000 clones, around three quarters being singletons. V lost 7 bases and J 3 bases, leaving 19 bases between the germline ends. The length of the CDR3 is 16 residues. Germline-derived CDR1 and CDR2 are SGHRS and YFSETQ. The receptor comes from a human donor in good health. The gene calls are TRBV5-1 and TRBJ2-2, with a tentative D call TRBD2 (6 bases). Material for sequencing was CD4+ T cells from blood buffy coats. In nucleotides, the CDR3 is TGCGCCAGCTCCTTGCACGGGAGTGCGGACACCGGGGAGCTGTTTTTT. Amino acids: CASSLHGSADTGELFF. The whole variable domain, filled in from reference TRBV5-1 and TRBJ2-2, reads KAGVTQTPRYLIKTRGQQVTLSCSPISGHRSVSWYQQTPGQGLQFLFEYFSETQRNKGNFPGRFSGRQFSNSRSEMNVSTLELGDSALYLCASSLHGSADTGELFFGEGSRLTVL.